The entry below gives a single T cell receptor beta chain sequence along with its context. This specimen comes from a study of T cell changes during pregnancy in multiple sclerosis. Data came from immunoSEQ multiplex PCR; TCRdb stores just in-frame clones and leaves some out. This table holds around 50,000 clones, 85% to 90% found once. This specimen consisted of CD8+ T cells from peripheral blood mononuclear cells, obtained in the second trimester of pregnancy. This receptor was taken from a female donor with multiple sclerosis, enrolled in a pregnancy study.

The CDR3 sequence is CASSGPFGGGGGNTIYF. As DNA, the CDR3 is TGTGCCAGCAGCGGACCCTTCGGCGGGGGTGGTGGAAACACCATATATTTT. J is TRBJ1-3 and V is TRBV9; D may be TRBD1 (5 bases). Germline CDR1 is SGDLS and CDR2 is YYNGEE. The CDR3 contains 17 residues. Trimming removed 3 bases from V and 3 bases from J, with 19 bases in between. The whole variable domain, remainder taken from reference TRBV9 and TRBJ1-3, is DSGVTQTPKHLITATGQRVTLRCSPRSGDLSVYWYQQSLDQGLQFLIQYYNGEERAKGNILERFSAQQFPDLHSELNLSSLELGDSALYFCASSGPFGGGGGNTIYFGEGSWLTVV.